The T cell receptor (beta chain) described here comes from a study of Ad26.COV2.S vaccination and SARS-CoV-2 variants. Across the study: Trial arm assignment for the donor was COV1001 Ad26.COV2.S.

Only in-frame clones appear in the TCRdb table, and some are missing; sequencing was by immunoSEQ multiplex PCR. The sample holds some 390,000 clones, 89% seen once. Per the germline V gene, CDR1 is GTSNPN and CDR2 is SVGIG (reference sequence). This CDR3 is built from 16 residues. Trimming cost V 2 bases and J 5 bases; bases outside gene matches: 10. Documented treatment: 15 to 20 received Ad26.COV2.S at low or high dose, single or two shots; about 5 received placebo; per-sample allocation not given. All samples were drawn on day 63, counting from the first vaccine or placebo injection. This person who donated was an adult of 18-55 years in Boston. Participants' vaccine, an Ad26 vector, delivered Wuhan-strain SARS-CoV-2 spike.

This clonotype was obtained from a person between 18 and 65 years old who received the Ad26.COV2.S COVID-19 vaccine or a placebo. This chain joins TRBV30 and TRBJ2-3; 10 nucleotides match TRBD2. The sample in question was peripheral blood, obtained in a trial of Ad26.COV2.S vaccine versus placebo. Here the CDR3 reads CAWSSLAGVVGDTQYF. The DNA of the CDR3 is TGTGCCTGGAGTTCTCTAGCGGGAGTAGTCGGAGATACGCAGTATTTT.